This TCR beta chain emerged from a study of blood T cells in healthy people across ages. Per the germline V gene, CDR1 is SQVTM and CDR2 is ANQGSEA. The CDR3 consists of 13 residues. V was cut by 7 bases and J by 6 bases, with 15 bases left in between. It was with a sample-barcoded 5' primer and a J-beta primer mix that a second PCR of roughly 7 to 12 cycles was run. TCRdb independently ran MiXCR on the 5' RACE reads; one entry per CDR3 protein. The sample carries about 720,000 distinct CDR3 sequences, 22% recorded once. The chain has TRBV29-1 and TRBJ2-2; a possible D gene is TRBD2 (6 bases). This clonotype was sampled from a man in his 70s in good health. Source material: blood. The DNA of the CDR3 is TGCAGCGCCCGGGGGTGGGGCGCCGGGGAGCTGTTTTTT. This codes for CSARGWGAGELFF.